This T cell receptor (beta chain) was found in a study of blood T cell repertoires in COVID-19. This clone came up once. In the same sample, other DNA sequences code for this CDR3. Produced via immunoSEQ multiplex PCR; TCRdb's table is partial and in-frame only. The data contain 110,000 to 150,000 clones, 65% to 90% of them singletons. The source of this sequence is a human donor in a cohort sampled during active COVID-19. Input material: peripheral blood.

CDR3 coding DNA: TGTGCCAGCAGCTTAGGTCAGGACAATCAGCCCCAGCATTTT. Its protein is CASSLGQDNQPQHF. The chain combines TRBV7-9 with TRBJ1-5; D gene unclear. Germline V lookup: CDR1 SEHNR, CDR2 FQNEAQ (reference sequence). Trimming shortened V by 1 base and J by 3 bases, and 7 bases separated the two germline ends. This CDR3 has 14 residues.